This TCR beta chain was sequenced for a study of T cell responses to AZD1222 COVID-19 vaccine. Study-level background: Second-dose groups at about 4 or about 12 weeks were pooled.

Note on this clone: What it binds is unknown.

TCRdb's copy holds only in-frame clones and misses some; the assay was immunoSEQ multiplex PCR. The sample lists roughly 200,000 clones, 88% occurring once. V gave up 7 bases and J gave up 8 bases; unmatched junction bases: 8. Germline V CDR1 and CDR2: SNHLY, FYNNEI. There are 14 residues in the CDR3. General study points: Close to half of all spike-specific TCRs reportedly target regions of the variants that are unmutated. The study found Spike-specific TCR breadth and depth rose after two AZD1222 doses. White British donors predominated, females outnumbered males, and clonal diversity was possibly underestimated.

The receptor comes from an adult in good health. This material consisted of peripheral blood, taken on day 0 of AZD1222 vaccination. V gene TRBV2 combines with J gene TRBJ1-4, with 9 positions matching TRBD1. CDR3 coding DNA: TGTGCCAGCAAGTTGGACAGGGGAAACGAAAAACTGTTTTTT. Its translation is CASKLDRGNEKLFF.